This TCR beta chain was retrieved from a study of CD8 T cells in Susac syndrome. Study at large: Susac syndrome patients were untreated, on corticosteroids with some adding intravenous immunoglobulin, or on intravenous immunoglobulin only.

Reverse transcription of roughly 0.5 to 1 ug RNA was performed with random hexamers. The amplification used immunoSEQ multiplex PCR on TCR beta CDR3; it spanned 54 Vbeta and 13 Jbeta. In TCRdb, the immunoSEQ multiplex PCR reads were re-called with MiXCR into one record per CDR3 protein. The top ten hold about 0.41% of the sample, which has roughly 84,000 distinct CDR3 sequences, about 96% seen once. The sequence was collected from a human donor with Susac syndrome. Sample: CD8+ T cells from PBMCs.

This CDR3 reads CSASDRGYNEQFF. The DNA for the CDR3 is TGCAGCGCGTCGGACAGGGGGTACAATGAGCAGTTCTTC. This chain uses TRBV29-1 with TRBJ2-1; 10 bases fit TRBD1. Losses at the gene ends were 7 bases for V and 4 bases for J; bases not matched to a gene: 4. Germline assignment: CDR1 SQVTM and CDR2 ANQGSEA. CDR3 size: 13 residues.